The entry below describes one TCR beta chain. Its antigen is undetermined. Primers for the PCR totalled 60 Vbeta and 13 Jbeta. Repertoires were generated with immunoSEQ multiplex PCR, while TCRdb's copy carries only in-frame clones and drops some. The repertoire holds 90,000 to 150,000 clones, with 70% to 85% as singletons. Germline-derived CDR1 and CDR2 are MNHEY and SMNVEV (reference sequence). The V gene end was trimmed by 2 bases and the J gene end by 4 bases; junction bases not matched to a gene: 5. This CDR3 comprises 15 residues. This sample is drawn from a study of cytomegalovirus exposure and HLA in healthy donors. Study information: HLA-typed donors were the source of about 85 million unique TCRs, which an early data release held.

Overall study results and limits: Reported performance of the classifier showed diagnosis of cytomegalovirus status with high specificity and sensitivity.

The source is a human donor in good health. The V gene is TRBV27, the J gene TRBJ1-2, with 9 bases lining up with TRBD1. Sample: PBMCs. CDR3 protein: CASSLKGQGAYGYTF. The CDR3, as DNA: TGTGCCAGCAGTTTAAAGGGACAGGGAGCCTATGGCTACACCTTC.